Below, 20 T cell receptor beta chains from the same sample are listed, as sequenced in a study of control samples from healthy donors and cancer patients. The protocol was immunoSEQ multiplex PCR, while the TCRdb copy is restricted to in-frame clones and leaves out a portion. The sample shows under 200,000 clones, nearly 96% of them seen only once. Sequencing was carried out using blood. The origin of the receptors is a woman in her 30s in good health.

The chain has TRBV6-5 and TRBJ2-7, with 8 bases matching TRBD1. Germline-derived CDR1 and CDR2 are MNHEY and SVGAGI. The CDR3 is 14 amino acids. V dropped 2 bases and J dropped 5; count of bases not matched to a gene: 5. DNA for the CDR3: TGTGCCAGCAGTTACCGACAGGGGTCCCACGAGCAGTACTTC. Encoded protein: CASSYRQGSHEQYF.

The rearrangement joins TRBV5-4 to TRBJ1-1; maybe TRBD1 (6 bases). Germline V lookup: CDR1 SGHNT, CDR2 YYREEE (reference sequence). Trimming cost V 4 bases and J 0 bases, with 19 bases left between them. The CDR3 spans 17 residues. The CDR3 protein is CASSPPGRGAMNTEAFF. In nucleotides, the CDR3 is TGTGCCAGCAGCCCTCCGGGCAGGGGCGCTATGAACACTGAAGCTTTCTTT.

The genes are TRBV7-9 and TRBJ2-1; a weak D match, TRBD2 (6 bases). Trimming took 5 bases from V and 7 from J, leaving 21 bases between them. The CDR3 runs to 16 residues. The germline gives CDR1 SEHNR, CDR2 FQNEAQ (reference sequence). This CDR3 reads CASSLLRDSNTNEQFF. The CDR3 DNA sequence: TGTGCCAGCAGCCTACTCCGGGACTCCAATACAAATGAGCAGTTCTTC.

V is TRBV7-2 and J is TRBJ2-5, with 11 positions matching TRBD2. V lost 5 bases to trimming and J lost 4 bases; unmatched junction nucleotides: 18. From germline, CDR1 is SGHTA and CDR2 FQGNSA. CDR3 length: 19 residues. CDR3 region: CASSPQGERLAGFLETQYF. The CDR3 region has the DNA TGTGCCAGCAGCCCTCAGGGGGAGCGACTAGCGGGGTTTTTAGAGACCCAGTACTTC.

The genes are TRBV7-9 and TRBJ2-2; 8 bases line up with TRBD2. Trimming took 2 bases from V and 7 from J; bases not matched to a gene: 18. CDR1 is SEHNR and CDR2 is FQNEAQ in the germline V gene (reference sequence). The CDR3 is 19 amino acids. The CDR3, as DNA: TGTGCCAGCAGCTTACCCTTTGGGGTAGCGGGAACGGTGATCGGGGAGCTGTTTTTT. Protein sequence: CASSLPFGVAGTVIGELFF. Filled out from reference TRBV7-9 and TRBJ2-2, the complete variable domain reads DTGVSQNPRHKITKRGQNVTFRCDPISEHNRLYWYRQTLGQGPEFLTYFQNEAQLEKSRLLSDRFSAERPKGSFSTLEIQRTEQGDSAMYLCASSLPFGVAGTVIGELFFGEGSRLTVL.

The rearrangement joins TRBV11-3 to TRBJ2-5; 9 bases map to TRBD1. Trimming removed 4 bases from V and 5 bases from J; junction bases left unmatched: 8. Germline CDR1 and CDR2: SGHNT and YENEEA. The CDR3 length is 15 residues. CDR3 protein: CASSSRTGEFETQYF. Here the CDR3 DNA reads TGTGCCAGCAGCTCCAGGACAGGGGAATTTGAGACCCAGTACTTC.

The chain carries TRBV30 and TRBJ1-6; D is possibly TRBD1 (6 bases). The germline CDR1 and CDR2 sequences are GTSNPN and SVGIG (reference sequence). Trimming removed 3 bases from V and 10 bases from J, with 22 bases in between. The CDR3 is made up of 16 amino acids. CDR3 in DNA: TGTGCCTGGAGGCCCCGGACAGAAAGGTTCCACTCACCCCTCCACTTT. Translation gives CAWRPRTERFHSPLHF.

The chain employs TRBV3-1 (or the pseudogene TRBV3-2) and TRBJ2-1; 14 bases agree with TRBD2. The germline V gene has CDR1 LGHDT and CDR2 YNNKEL (reference sequence). The CDR3 spans 17 residues. The V and J ends lost 4 bases and 9 bases, in that order; junction bases with no gene match: 11. The CDR3 loop is CASSLYSGLAGVSEQFF. The DNA for the CDR3 is TGTGCCAGCAGCCTTTACTCGGGACTAGCGGGAGTAAGTGAGCAGTTCTTC.

The chain links TRBV5-1 to TRBJ1-2; D is unclear. V gave up 0 bases and J gave up 2 bases, with 5 bases separating them. CDR1 is SGHRS, CDR2 YFSETQ, per germline. The CDR3 consists of 13 residues. The CDR3 DNA reads as TGCGCCAGCAGCTTGGACTCCAACTATGGCTACACCTTC. Translation: CASSLDSNYGYTF.

This chain joins TRBV6-6 and TRBJ2-1; 11 nucleotides line up with TRBD1. The CDR3 length is 15 residues. Losses at the gene ends were 6 bases for V and 6 bases for J; bases not matched to a gene: 7. Germline CDR1 and CDR2: MNHNY and SVGAGI (reference sequence). CDR3 protein: CASSPGQGAINEQFF. The CDR3 DNA is TGTGCCAGCAGCCCCGGACAGGGGGCAATCAATGAGCAGTTCTTC.

The chain is built from TRBV27 and TRBJ2-5, with D perhaps matching TRBD2 (7 bases). With 7 bases removed from V and 8 bases from J, the gap between germline ends came to 14 bases. Germline V lookup: CDR1 MNHEY, CDR2 SMNVEV (reference sequence). The CDR3 is 12 amino acids. For the CDR3, the DNA is TGTGCCAGCATGGGCGGGGGCAATACCCAGTACTTC. As protein: CASMGGGNTQYF.

V gene TRBV2 combines with J gene TRBJ1-6; perhaps TRBD1 as D (5 bases). The CDR3 length is 13 residues. Germline V lookup: CDR1 SNHLY, CDR2 FYNNEI. With 4 bases removed from V and 8 bases from J, the gap between germline ends came to 9 bases. The CDR3 DNA follows: TGTGCCAGCAGTGCGACAGTATATTCACCCCTCCACTTT. Translated, it gives CASSATVYSPLHF.

The chain is built from TRBV2 and TRBJ2-1; the match to TRBD1 covers 8 bases. This CDR3 spans 15 amino acids. The germline CDR1 and CDR2 sequences are SNHLY and FYNNEI. J was trimmed by 0 bases and V by 5 bases; bases with no gene match: 3. The CDR3 DNA reads TGTGCCAGCAGTCGGGACAGGAGCTCCTACAATGAGCAGTTCTTC. Protein product: CASSRDRSSYNEQFF. Using reference TRBV2 and TRBJ2-1 for the parts outside the CDR3, the full variable domain is EPEVTQTPSHQVTQMGQEVILRCVPISNHLYFYWYRQILGQKVEFLVSFYNNEISEKSEIFDDQFSVERPDGSNFTLKIRSTKLEDSAMYFCASSRDRSSYNEQFFGPGTRLTVL.

The chain has TRBV7-8 and TRBJ1-5; unclear D gene. The CDR3 is 13 residues long. V lost 1 base and J 3 bases, leaving 4 bases between the germline ends. Germline assignment: CDR1 SGHVS and CDR2 FQNEAQ. This CDR3 reads CASSLVTNQPQHF. CDR3 DNA sequence: TGTGCCAGCAGCTTAGTGACCAATCAGCCCCAGCATTTT. The full variable domain, with the rest looked up from reference TRBV7-8 and TRBJ1-5, is GAGVSQSPRYKVAKRGQDVALRCDPISGHVSLFWYQQALGQGPEFLTYFQNEAQLDKSGLPSDRFFAERPEGSVSTLKIQRTQQEDSAVYLCASSLVTNQPQHFGDGTRLSIL.

The rearrangement joins TRBV19 to TRBJ2-2; TRBD1 is a possible D gene (5 bases). V was clipped by 6 bases and J by 0 bases, with 11 bases between them. The CDR3 extends over 15 amino acids. Germline-derived CDR1 and CDR2 are LNHDA and SQIVND (reference sequence). CDR3: CASRWQGTNTGELFF. The CDR3 region has the DNA TGTGCCAGTAGATGGCAGGGCACGAACACCGGGGAGCTGTTTTTT.

The chain is built from TRBV28 and TRBJ1-6, with TRBD1 as a possible D gene (6 bases). The CDR3 loop spans 16 amino acids. CDR1 MDHEN and CDR2 SYDVKM come from the germline V gene. Trimming shortened V by 4 bases and J by 2 bases, and 12 bases separated the two germline ends. The CDR3 is CASSSPRQAYNSPLHF. CDR3 in DNA: TGTGCCAGCAGTTCCCCCAGACAGGCCTATAATTCACCCCTCCACTTT.

The chain combines TRBV5-1 with TRBJ1-1; a weak D match, TRBD1 (6 bases). The V gene's germline CDR1 is SGHRS and CDR2 YFSETQ. The V and J ends lost 3 bases and 5 bases respectively, with 14 bases between them. The CDR3 consists of 14 residues. CDR3 bases: TGCGCCAGCAGCTCACAGGGAAGTTGGACTGAAGCTTTCTTT. Translation: CASSSQGSWTEAFF.

V is TRBV25-1 and J is TRBJ2-1, with D maybe TRBD2 (7 bases). V was trimmed by 1 base and J by 0 bases, leaving 16 bases between them. Germline CDR1 reads MGHDK; CDR2 reads SYGVNS. This CDR3 comprises 18 residues. The CDR3 sequence is CASSESGRGGSSYNEQFF. The CDR3 region has the DNA TGTGCCAGCAGTGAATCTGGCAGGGGAGGGAGCTCCTACAATGAGCAGTTCTTC.

Points on this clone: Relative to the germline gene, one junction end is altered; a read error may explain this. The chain couples TRBV7-7 to TRBJ2-5, with TRBD1 as a possible D gene (6 bases). The germline V gene has CDR1 SSHAT and CDR2 FNYEAQ (reference sequence). The CDR3 is 12 amino acids. The chain's CDR3 is CASSFGGETQYF. DNA for the CDR3: TGTGCTAGCAGCTTTGGGGGCGAGACCCAGTACTTC.

V gene TRBV6-2 or TRBV6-3 combines with J gene TRBJ1-6; 12 bases map to TRBD1. J lost 6 bases, V lost 6 bases, and 6 bases had no gene match. Germline assignment: CDR1 MNHEY and CDR2 SVGEGT. This CDR3 spans 16 amino acids. The CDR3 reads CASSQGQGARNSPLHF. The CDR3 DNA is TGTGCCAGCAGCCAGGGACAGGGGGCGCGTAATTCACCCCTCCACTTT.